Included here is one T cell receptor beta chain sequence, with context. Its antigen is not known. The sample's time point: sample taken at primary tumor resection. Patients with untreated early-stage non-small cell lung cancer, numbering some 68, were the donors. Sequencing covered unsorted whole RNA taken from tumor, nontumor lung or frozen PBMC. In TCRdb, the 5' RACE reads were re-called with MiXCR into one record per CDR3 protein. This table holds about 3,600 distinct CDR3 sequences, over 8.5% found once. The CDR3 totals 15 residues. Trimming left V 5 bases short and J 3 bases short, with 13 bases between. Germline-derived CDR1 and CDR2 are SEHNR and FQNEAQ (reference sequence). The data are from a study of spatial heterogeneity in lung cancer. Looking at the study overall: Raw reads contained each unique TCR and UMI combination more than ten times on average. Findings and limits, study-wide: One measure, the expanded intratumoral alpha and beta TCR count, tracked tumor mutation counts.

The material was lung tumor tissue, obtained at surgery. The chain joins TRBV7-9 to TRBJ2-2, with D perhaps matching TRBD2 (6 bases). The receptor's source is a male donor with early-stage non-small cell lung cancer. The CDR3: CASSRGREDTGELFF. For the CDR3, the DNA is TGTGCCAGCAGCCGAGGGCGGGAAGACACCGGGGAGCTGTTTTTT.